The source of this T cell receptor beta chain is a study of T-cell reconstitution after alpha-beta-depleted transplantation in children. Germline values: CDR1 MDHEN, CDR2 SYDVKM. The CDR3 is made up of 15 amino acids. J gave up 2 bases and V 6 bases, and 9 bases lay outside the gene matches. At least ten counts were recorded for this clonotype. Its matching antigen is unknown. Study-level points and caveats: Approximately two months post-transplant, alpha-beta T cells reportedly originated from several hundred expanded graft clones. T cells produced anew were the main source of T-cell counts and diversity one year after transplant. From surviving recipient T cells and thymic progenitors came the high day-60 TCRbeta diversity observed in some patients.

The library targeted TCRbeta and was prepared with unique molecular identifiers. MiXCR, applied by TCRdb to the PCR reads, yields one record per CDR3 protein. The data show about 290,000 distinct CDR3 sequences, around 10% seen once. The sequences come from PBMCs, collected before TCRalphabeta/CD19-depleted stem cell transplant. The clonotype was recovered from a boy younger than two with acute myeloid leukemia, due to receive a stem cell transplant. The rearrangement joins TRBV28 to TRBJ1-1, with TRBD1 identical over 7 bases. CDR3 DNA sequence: TGTGCCAGCAGCCCTTCTACAGGGGTCAACACTGAAGCTTTCTTT. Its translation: CASSPSTGVNTEAFF.